The 2 T cell receptor beta chains reported below all come from one sample, sequenced in a study of T cell responses to AZD1222 COVID-19 vaccine. Using immunoSEQ multiplex PCR, the repertoire was profiled, and TCRdb retains in-frame clones only, with some absent. The profile shows roughly 120,000 clones, around 90% of them singletons. The starting material was peripheral blood, obtained on day 0 of MenACWY control vaccination. These receptors all stem from an adult in good health.

This clone was recorded only once. The chain carries TRBV29-1 and TRBJ1-2; no definite D call. The CDR3 is made up of 12 amino acids. CDR1 is SQVTM and CDR2 is ANQGSEA in the germline V gene. Trimming shortened V by 7 bases and J by 6 bases, and 15 bases separated the two germline ends. CDR3 coding DNA: TGCAGCGATCAGATCGTTTCTGATGGCTACACCTTC. It is translated as CSDQIVSDGYTF.

The chain employs TRBV7-3 and TRBJ1-1; no reliable D call. Trimming removed 5 bases from V and 7 bases from J, with 14 bases in between. This CDR3 region has 13 residues. Per germline, CDR1 SGHTA and CDR2 FQGTGA. CDR3 loop: CASSLGFRDEAFF. Written as DNA, the CDR3 is TGTGCCAGCAGCCTTGGGTTTAGGGATGAAGCTTTCTTT. The whole variable domain, filled in from reference TRBV7-3 and TRBJ1-1, reads GAGVSQTPSNKVTEKGKYVELRCDPISGHTALYWYRQSLGQGPEFLIYFQGTGAADDSGLPNDRFFAVRPEGSVSTLKIQRTERGDSAVYLCASSLGFRDEAFFGQGTRLTVV.